The 9 T cell receptor beta chains below were found in one sample sequenced in a study of tumor and adjacent non-tumor tissue in lung cancer. This sample's RNA came from whole unsorted tissue. Distant lung tissue was collected more than 3 cm away from the tumor edge. A modified ARM-PCR protocol with three rounds of nested PCR amplified TCRbeta. MiXCR was run by TCRdb on the multiplex PCR reads, yielding one entry per CDR3 protein. This sample has tens of thousands of distinct CDR3 sequences, with around 62% found just once. The sample consisted of distant non-tumor lung tissue. The source is a woman in her forties with non-small cell lung cancer.

Of note for this clonotype: A read error is likely, as this CDR3 ends without the conserved phenylalanine or tryptophan. The rearrangement joins TRBV30 to TRBJ1-1; D is uncertain. This CDR3 has 18 amino acids. The V gene's germline CDR1 is GTSNPN and CDR2 SVGIG (reference sequence). CDR3 nucleotides: TGTGCCTGGCTTAGATCCCCGACACGTAGGCCGGGGAACACCGAAGCTTTCTCT. This codes for CAWLRSPTRRPGNTEAFS.

In DNA form, the CDR3 reads TGTGCCAGCAATTCCGGACGGAACTATGGCTACACCTTC. This codes for CASNSGRNYGYTF. The V and J genes are TRBV11-2 and TRBJ1-2; D remains ambiguous. Trimming cost V 7 bases and J 2 bases, with 11 bases left between them. Per the germline V gene, CDR1 is SGHAT and CDR2 is FQNNGV. The length of the CDR3 is 13 residues.

As concerns this clonotype: One end of the junction is discordant with germline, which a read error may explain. The chain employs TRBV29-1 and TRBJ2-7; D is tentatively TRBD1 or TRBD2 (6 bases each). CDR1 is SQVTM and CDR2 is ANQGSEA in the germline V gene. The CDR3 runs to 13 residues. The CDR3 here is CSIEGGGTYDQYF. The CDR3 DNA reads TGCAGCATTGAGGGGGGCGGGACCTACGACCAGTACTTC.

This clonotype was detected once. A read error may explain this, as a much larger clone is one base away. V and J are TRBV7-8 and TRBJ2-7, with TRBD2 as a possible D gene (5 bases). The germline gives CDR1 SGHVS, CDR2 FQNEAQ. The CDR3 extends over 14 amino acids. The CDR3 coding sequence is TGTGTCAGCAGCTTAAGGGAGCCGGACTACGAGCAGTACTTC. This encodes CVSSLREPDYEQYF.

At least ten counts were recorded for this clonotype. The rearrangement uses TRBV7-9 and TRBJ2-7, with TRBD1 matching over 7 bases. Trimming cost V 5 bases and J 4 bases; bases outside gene matches: 2. The CDR3 runs 12 residues. Germline CDR1 SEHNR, CDR2 FQNEAQ (reference sequence). CDR3 bases: TGTGCCAGCAGCGTACAGGGGTACGAGCAGTACTTC. It encodes CASSVQGYEQYF.

The rearrangement uses TRBV6-6 and TRBJ1-5; 7 bases are shared with TRBD1. CDR3 length: 15 amino acids. Germline CDR1 and CDR2: MNHNY and SVGAGI (reference sequence). Trimming at V came to 6 bases and at J to 0 bases, leaving 5 bases not matched to a gene. The CDR3 region is CASSRGEISNQPQHF. CDR3 coding DNA: TGTGCCAGCAGCAGGGGGGAAATTAGCAATCAGCCCCAGCATTTT.

This clonotype has a single count. Mismatch with germline at one junction end may stem from a read error. The chain combines TRBV11-2 with TRBJ2-1, with D maybe TRBD2 (6 bases). CDR1 and CDR2 (germline): SGHAT, FQNNGV. The CDR3 length is 16 residues. CDR3 DNA: TGTGCCAGCATCTTAGATAGTACTAGCACCCACAATGAGCAGTTCTTC. It codes for CASILDSTSTHNEQFF.

The chain couples TRBV20-1 to TRBJ2-3; D possibly matches TRBD1 or TRBD2 (5 bases each). CDR3 length equals 16 residues. Trimming cost V 1 base and J 4 bases, with 18 bases left between them. CDR1 is DFQATT, CDR2 SNEGSKA, per germline (reference sequence). The CDR3 sequence is CSARGGPTAGADTQYF. As DNA, the CDR3 is TGCAGTGCTAGAGGGGGCCCTACCGCCGGGGCAGATACGCAGTATTTT.

This clonotype was found many times. This sequence joins TRBV20-1 and TRBJ2-1; 16 bases are shared with TRBD2. There are 14 residues in the CDR3. Trimming cost V 6 bases and J 12 bases; bases outside gene matches: 8. Per germline, CDR1 DFQATT and CDR2 SNEGSKA (reference sequence). In DNA form, the CDR3 reads TGCAGTGCCCCGGGACTAGCGGGGGGGCCAGGGCAGTTCTTC. Translation: CSAPGLAGGPGQFF.